The 29 T cell receptor beta chains below were found in one sample sequenced in a study of blood T cells in healthy people across ages (dated by TCRdb to the mid-2010s). Library construction relied on 5' RACE. The sequencer listed for this sample is Illumina HiSeq 2500. A second PCR of about 6 to 11 cycles was run with a J-beta primer mix and a sample-barcoded 5' primer. TCRdb reran the public reads through fastp at Q25 and MiXCR, keeping productive beta chains. Here each entry gathers all rows of one CDR3 protein and keeps the most common genes and DNA. The sample contains roughly 1,800,000 distinct CDR3 sequences, about 49% of them found a single time. Approximately 2.1% of the sample is held by the ten biggest clonotypes. Sequenced input: blood. Receptors originate from a middle-aged woman in good health.

The genes are TRBV7-2 and TRBJ2-3; tentatively, D is TRBD2 (7 bases). Germline-derived CDR1 and CDR2 are SGHTA and FQGNSA. V was trimmed by 3 bases and J by 8 bases, leaving 9 bases between them. This CDR3 has 12 amino acids. The CDR3 sequence is CASSLGGATQYF. In DNA form, the CDR3 reads TGTGCCAGCAGCTTGGGGGGGGCTACGCAGTATTTT.

This clonotype was seen a few times. This chain connects TRBV20-1 to TRBJ2-3; possibly TRBD2 for D (6 bases). Trimming shortened V by 5 bases and J by 4 bases, and 13 bases separated the two germline ends. Germline-derived CDR1 and CDR2 are DFQATT and SNEGSKA (reference sequence). The CDR3 has 13 residues. CDR3 amino acids: CSAFGGKADTQYF. The CDR3 DNA reads as TGCAGTGCTTTTGGCGGGAAAGCAGATACGCAGTATTTT.

This chain connects TRBV2 to TRBJ1-2, with 8 bases fitting TRBD1. Looked up from germline, CDR1 is SNHLY and CDR2 is FYNNEI. V dropped 7 bases and J dropped 2; count of bases not matched to a gene: 12. This CDR3 has 16 residues. CDR3 in DNA: TGTGCCAGCACCTCCACCCCAAGACAGGGGAACTATGGCTACACCTTC. Translating gives CASTSTPRQGNYGYTF.

This chain connects TRBV5-1 to TRBJ1-1, with TRBD1 matching over 7 bases. CDR1 SGHRS and CDR2 YFSETQ come from the germline V gene. The CDR3 totals 15 residues. V was pared by 2 bases and J by 4 bases, with 8 bases of the junction left unmatched. CDR3 protein: CASSFGGSGGTEAFF. The CDR3, as DNA: TGCGCCAGCAGCTTTGGGGGATCAGGGGGCACTGAAGCTTTCTTT.

This clonotype was observed a handful of times. The rearrangement joins TRBV24-1 to TRBJ2-1; no clear D gene. The CDR3 contains 16 residues. CDR1 and CDR2 (germline): KGHDR, SFDVKD. V was shortened by 0 bases and J by 0 bases, with 8 bases between the two germline ends. The CDR3 DNA sequence: TGTGCCACCAGTGATTTGAAGGGATTCTCCTACAATGAGCAGTTCTTC. As protein: CATSDLKGFSYNEQFF.

The V and J genes are TRBV20-1 and TRBJ2-5; 7 bases agree with TRBD2. This CDR3 is 14 amino acids long. In germline, CDR1 is DFQATT, CDR2 SNEGSKA (reference sequence). The trim removed 2 bases at V and 5 bases at J, leaving 8 bases unmatched. The CDR3 region is CSARSTSDRETQYF. CDR3 sequence (DNA): TGCAGTGCTAGATCCACTAGCGATAGGGAGACCCAGTACTTC.

This rearrangement joins TRBV3-1 to TRBJ1-5, with unresolved D. The germline V gene has CDR1 LGHDT and CDR2 YNNKEL (reference sequence). Trimming cost V 0 bases and J 0 bases, with 12 bases left between them. The CDR3 has 17 amino acids. The CDR3 here is CASSQDKTGISNQPQHF. CDR3 sequence (DNA): TGTGCCAGCAGCCAAGATAAGACGGGAATTAGCAATCAGCCCCAGCATTTT.

The genes are TRBV11-2 and TRBJ2-3; D gene uncertain. V gave up 7 bases and J gave up 3 bases, with 17 bases separating them. Germline CDR1 and CDR2: SGHAT and FQNNGV. This CDR3 region has 15 residues. CDR3 sequence: CASTITSFRTDTQYF. CDR3 bases: TGTGCCAGCACGATTACGAGCTTTCGGACAGATACGCAGTATTTT.

The sample holds a few counts of this clonotype. The V call is TRBV7-6, the J call TRBJ2-1; TRBD1 matches at 9 bases. The V gene end was trimmed by 1 base and the J gene end by 0 bases; junction bases not matched to a gene: 13. Looked up from germline, CDR1 is SGHVS and CDR2 is FNYEAQ. This CDR3 comprises 20 residues. CDR3 in amino acids: CASSLVGFVGTGSSYNEQFF. CDR3 nucleotides: TGTGCCAGCAGCTTAGTAGGATTTGTTGGGACAGGGAGCTCCTACAATGAGCAGTTCTTC.

V gene TRBV20-1 combines with J gene TRBJ1-6, with 9 positions matching TRBD1. Germline V CDR1 and CDR2: DFQATT, SNEGSKA (reference sequence). CDR3 length: 13 amino acids. V was clipped by 6 bases and J by 10 bases; unmatched bases: 7. The CDR3 is CSARGTGRSPLHF. CDR3 sequence (DNA): TGCAGTGCGCGGGGGACAGGGAGGTCACCCCTCCACTTT.

This chain joins TRBV29-1 and TRBJ1-5; the D gene is possibly TRBD1 (5 bases). This CDR3 spans 12 amino acids. V was cut by 6 bases and J by 7 bases, with 13 bases left in between. Germline CDR1 and CDR2: SQVTM and ANQGSEA. CDR3 residues: CSVGGAGQPQHF. In DNA form, the CDR3 reads TGCAGCGTGGGCGGGGCGGGGCAGCCCCAGCATTTT.

This clonotype was seen only a few times. The V and J genes are TRBV13 and TRBJ2-7, with TRBD2 identical over 11 bases. This CDR3 contains 15 residues. V trimming: 7 bases; J trimming: 3 bases; junction bases outside the gene matches: 8. Germline V gives CDR1 PRHDT, CDR2 FYEKMQ (reference sequence). The CDR3 bases are TGTGCCAGCACCCTCGGGACTAGCGGTTACTACGAGCAGTACTTC. Residues: CASTLGTSGYYEQYF.

The chain carries TRBV20-1 and TRBJ2-3; the match to TRBD2 covers 10 bases. Trimming removed 0 bases from V and 2 bases from J; junction bases left unmatched: 5. The CDR3 loop spans 16 amino acids. The germline gives CDR1 DFQATT, CDR2 SNEGSKA (reference sequence). The CDR3 DNA reads TGCAGTGCTAGAGATCTAGCGGGGGAGGTCACAGATACGCAGTATTTT. Amino acids: CSARDLAGEVTDTQYF.

This clonotype was seen a few times. V gene TRBV7-2 combines with J gene TRBJ1-5; a weak D match, TRBD1 (5 bases). Trimming took off 5 bases at V and 6 bases at J, with 17 bases between the two ends. The CDR3 loop spans 15 amino acids. Germline CDR1 is SGHTA and CDR2 is FQGNSA. CDR3 sequence reads: CASSQKWDPGQPQHF. DNA of the CDR3: TGTGCCAGCAGCCAGAAGTGGGACCCGGGTCAGCCCCAGCATTTT.

This clonotype was detected a few times. Mismatch with germline at one junction end may stem from a read error. The chain recombines TRBV7-7 with TRBJ2-3; the D gene is possibly TRBD1 (5 bases). Germline CDR1 and CDR2: SSHAT and FNYEAQ (reference sequence). The CDR3 extends over 14 amino acids. CDR3 loop: CASSLRTFTDTQYF. In DNA, the CDR3 is TGTGCTAGCAGCCTACGGACATTCACAGATACGCAGTATTTT. Full variable domain (outside the CDR3, taken from reference TRBV7-7 and TRBJ2-3): GAGVSQSPRYKVTKRGQDVTLRCDPISSHATLYWYQQALGQGPEFLTYFNYEAQPDKSGLPSDRFSAERPEGSISTLTIQRTEQRDSAMYRCASSLRTFTDTQYFGPGTRLTVL.

The DNA for the CDR3 is TGCAGTGCTAGATGGGACGGGGAGCTGTTTTTT. Translation gives CSARWDGELFF. The rearrangement links TRBV20-1 to TRBJ2-2; D uncertain. The CDR3 consists of 11 residues. Trimming stripped 2 bases from V and 7 bases from J, with 5 bases between. Germline V gene lookup returns CDR1 DFQATT and CDR2 SNEGSKA (reference sequence).

This clonotype was picked up a small number of times. J is TRBJ2-1 and V is TRBV12-3 or TRBV12-4; TRBD2 aligns across 12 bases. CDR3 length equals 15 residues. Trimming took 5 bases from V and 8 from J; bases not matched to a gene: 7. DNA for the CDR3: TGTGCCAGCAGTCCCAGGACTAGCGGGGTCCATGAGCAGTTCTTC. This gives the protein CASSPRTSGVHEQFF.

The chain carries TRBV7-2 and TRBJ2-5; tentative D call: TRBD2 (5 bases). The CDR3 is 17 residues long. Germline CDR1 is SGHTA and CDR2 is FQGNSA. Deletions cut 3 bases from V and 1 base from J, with 18 bases between. This CDR3 reads CASSFYSGVLVQETQYF. The CDR3 nucleotides are TGTGCCAGCAGCTTCTACAGCGGTGTACTAGTCCAAGAGACCCAGTACTTC.

This clonotype was seen only a few times. The rearrangement links TRBV27 to TRBJ2-7; 9 bases match TRBD2. Germline V lookup: CDR1 MNHEY, CDR2 SMNVEV (reference sequence). This CDR3 comprises 16 residues. The V and J ends lost 6 bases and 0 bases, in that order; junction bases with no gene match: 9. CDR3 region: CASRRAGGGSSYEQYF. As DNA, the CDR3 is TGTGCCAGCAGAAGAGCGGGGGGCGGAAGCTCCTACGAGCAGTACTTC.

The gene calls are TRBV10-3 and TRBJ1-2, with TRBD1 matching over 7 bases. The CDR3 sequence is 14 residues long. The V segment lost 3 bases and the J segment 4 bases; nucleotides outside the gene matches: 5. Germline V CDR1 and CDR2: ENHRY, SYGVKD. Written as DNA, the CDR3 is TGTGCCATCAGTGACGGGACAGTTTCCTATGGCTACACCTTC. Encoded protein: CAISDGTVSYGYTF.

In its sample, this clonotype was seen a few times. CDR3 sequence (DNA): TGCGCCAGCAGCTTGGCTCGGCGACAGGGGAACTCGTCCGGGGCCAACGTCCTGACTTTC. Protein: CASSLARRQGNSSGANVLTF. V usage is TRBV5-1 and J usage is TRBJ2-6; 8 bases match TRBD1. V shed 0 bases, J shed 4 bases, and the junction held 15 bases outside the gene matches. The CDR3 has 20 residues. Germline CDR1 and CDR2: SGHRS and YFSETQ.

This sequence joins TRBV29-1 and TRBJ2-7, with 8 positions matching TRBD1. J gave up 4 bases and V 6 bases, and 8 bases lay outside the gene matches. Germline CDR1 and CDR2: SQVTM and ANQGSEA. The CDR3 sequence is 13 residues long. The CDR3 is CSVRTGRSYEQYF. As DNA, the CDR3 is TGCAGCGTCAGGACAGGGAGGTCTTACGAGCAGTACTTC.

This clonotype appeared a few times. The chain is built from TRBV27 and TRBJ1-2, with TRBD1 as a possible D gene (6 bases). This CDR3 is 16 amino acids long. V was shortened by 5 bases and J by 7 bases, with 23 bases between the two germline ends. Germline values: CDR1 MNHEY, CDR2 SMNVEV (reference sequence). CDR3 sequence reads: CASSPIGQNRILGYTF. The DNA of the CDR3 is TGTGCCAGCAGTCCGATTGGACAGAATCGGATTCTTGGCTACACCTTC.

The CDR3 bases are TGTGCCAGCCTCCTGGACGGGGCTGAGACCCAGTACTTC. Residues: CASLLDGAETQYF. This chain joins TRBV28 and TRBJ2-5; D is tentatively TRBD1 or TRBD2 (5 bases each). In germline, CDR1 is MDHEN, CDR2 SYDVKM. CDR3 size: 13 residues. V shed 8 bases and J shed 5 bases, with 15 bases lying between them.

The chain links TRBV7-8 to TRBJ1-1; possibly TRBD1 for D (6 bases). Germline CDR1 reads SGHVS; CDR2 reads FQNEAQ. The CDR3 runs to 17 residues. V lost 7 bases and J lost 0, with 21 bases in between. The chain's CDR3 is CASTLGGGGTMNTEAFF. Written as DNA, the CDR3 is TGTGCCAGCACTTTAGGGGGGGGCGGTACTATGAACACTGAAGCTTTCTTT.

This clonotype has more than one count but fewer than ten. The genes are TRBV7-9 and TRBJ2-3; 7 bases align to TRBD1. The trim removed 5 bases at V and 0 bases at J, leaving 5 bases unmatched. The CDR3 extends over 15 amino acids. From germline, CDR1 is SEHNR and CDR2 FQNEAQ (reference sequence). The CDR3 DNA is TGTGCCAGCAGCCCGCCGGGACAGAGCACAGATACGCAGTATTTT. It is translated as CASSPPGQSTDTQYF.

Only a few counts were recorded for this clonotype. The junction and the germline gene differ at one end; a read error may be behind it. The gene calls are TRBV5-1 and TRBJ1-2; TRBD1 matches 8 bases. The V gene's germline CDR1 is SGHRS and CDR2 YFSETQ. The CDR3 is made up of 14 amino acids. CDR3 amino acids: CASSLETGAYGYTF. The DNA of the CDR3 is TGTGCCAGCTCACTAGAGACAGGGGCCTATGGCTACACCTTC.

This clonotype was recorded a few times. The chain is built from TRBV29-1 and TRBJ2-7; D ambiguous. Trimming removed 4 bases from V and 2 bases from J, with 9 bases in between. This CDR3 contains 12 residues. In germline, CDR1 is SQVTM, CDR2 ANQGSEA. Here the CDR3 DNA reads TGCAGCGTTGGTCCAGACGCCTACGAGCAGTACTTC. Residues: CSVGPDAYEQYF.

The chain combines TRBV24-1 with TRBJ2-1, with D uncertain. The J call is uncertain, as TRBJ2-7 better fits the DNA end. From germline, CDR1 is KGHDR and CDR2 SFDVKD. The CDR3 consists of 15 residues. CDR3 nucleotides: TGTGCCACCAGTGATCCCGGGCAGCCCTACAATGAGCAGTACTTC. Its translation is CATSDPGQPYNEQYF.